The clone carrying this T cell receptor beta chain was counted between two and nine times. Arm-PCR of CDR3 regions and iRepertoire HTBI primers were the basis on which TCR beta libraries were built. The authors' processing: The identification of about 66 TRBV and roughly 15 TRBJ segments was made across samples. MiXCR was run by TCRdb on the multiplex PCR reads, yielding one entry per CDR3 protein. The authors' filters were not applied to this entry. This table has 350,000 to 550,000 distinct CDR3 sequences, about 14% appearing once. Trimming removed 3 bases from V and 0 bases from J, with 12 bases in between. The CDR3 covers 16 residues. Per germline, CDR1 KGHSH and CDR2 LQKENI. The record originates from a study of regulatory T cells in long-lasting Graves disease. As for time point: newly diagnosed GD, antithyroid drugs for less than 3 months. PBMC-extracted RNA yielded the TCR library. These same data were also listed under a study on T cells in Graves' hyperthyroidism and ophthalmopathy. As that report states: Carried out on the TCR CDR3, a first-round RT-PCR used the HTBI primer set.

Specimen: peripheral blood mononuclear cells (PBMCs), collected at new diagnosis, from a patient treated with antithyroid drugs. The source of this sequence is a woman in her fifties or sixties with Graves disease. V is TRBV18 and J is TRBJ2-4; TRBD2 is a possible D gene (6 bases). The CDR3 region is CASSPLGDLAKNIQYF. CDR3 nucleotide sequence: TGTGCCAGCTCACCGTTGGGGGACTTAGCCAAAAACATTCAGTACTTC.